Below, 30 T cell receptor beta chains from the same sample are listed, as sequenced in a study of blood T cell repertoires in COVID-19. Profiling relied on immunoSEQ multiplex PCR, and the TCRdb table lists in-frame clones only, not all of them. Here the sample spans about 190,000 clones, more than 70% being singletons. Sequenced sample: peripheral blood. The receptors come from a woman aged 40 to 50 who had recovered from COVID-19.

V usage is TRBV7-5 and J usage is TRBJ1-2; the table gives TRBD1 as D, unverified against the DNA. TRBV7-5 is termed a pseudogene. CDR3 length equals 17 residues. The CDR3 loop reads CVRSLGGQTSKTYGYTF. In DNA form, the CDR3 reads TGTGTCAGAAGCTTAGGTGGACAGACCTCTAAAACCTATGGCTACACCTTC.

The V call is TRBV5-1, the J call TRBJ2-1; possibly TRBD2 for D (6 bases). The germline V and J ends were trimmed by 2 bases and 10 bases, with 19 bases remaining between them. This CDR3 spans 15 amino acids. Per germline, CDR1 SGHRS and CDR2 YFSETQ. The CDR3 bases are TGCGCCAGCAGCTTCTCCCAGGGTCTGGGGAGGGAGCAGTTCTTC. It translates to CASSFSQGLGREQFF.

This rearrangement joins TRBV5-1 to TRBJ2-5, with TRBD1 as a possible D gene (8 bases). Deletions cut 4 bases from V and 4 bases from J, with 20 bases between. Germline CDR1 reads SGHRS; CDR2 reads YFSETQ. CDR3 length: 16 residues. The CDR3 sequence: CASSPGGRGRTETQYF. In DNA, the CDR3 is TGCGCCAGCAGCCCGGGGGGCAGGGGGCGAACAGAGACCCAGTACTTC. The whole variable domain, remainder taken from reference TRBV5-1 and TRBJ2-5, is KAGVTQTPRYLIKTRGQQVTLSCSPISGHRSVSWYQQTPGQGLQFLFEYFSETQRNKGNFPGRFSGRQFSNSRSEMNVSTLELGDSALYLCASSPGGRGRTETQYFGPGTRLLVL.

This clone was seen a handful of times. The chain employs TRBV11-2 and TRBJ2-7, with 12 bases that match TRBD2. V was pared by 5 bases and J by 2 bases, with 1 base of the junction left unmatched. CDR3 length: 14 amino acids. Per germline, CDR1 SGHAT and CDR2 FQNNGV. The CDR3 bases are TGTGCCAGCAGCCGACTAGCGGGAGCCTACGAGCAGTACTTC. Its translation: CASSRLAGAYEQYF.

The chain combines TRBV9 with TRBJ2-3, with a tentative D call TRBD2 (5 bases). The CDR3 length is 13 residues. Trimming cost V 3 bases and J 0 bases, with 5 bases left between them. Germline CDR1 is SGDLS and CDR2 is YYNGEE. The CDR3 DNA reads TGTGCCAGCAGCGGGACTAGCACAGATACGCAGTATTTT. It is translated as CASSGTSTDTQYF.

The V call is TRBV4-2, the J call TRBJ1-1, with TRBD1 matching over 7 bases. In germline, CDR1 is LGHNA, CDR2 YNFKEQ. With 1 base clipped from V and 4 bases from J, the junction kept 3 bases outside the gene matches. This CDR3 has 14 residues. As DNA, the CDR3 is TGTGCCAGCAGCCAAGGACAGGGAGTCACTGAAGCTTTCTTT. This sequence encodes CASSQGQGVTEAFF.

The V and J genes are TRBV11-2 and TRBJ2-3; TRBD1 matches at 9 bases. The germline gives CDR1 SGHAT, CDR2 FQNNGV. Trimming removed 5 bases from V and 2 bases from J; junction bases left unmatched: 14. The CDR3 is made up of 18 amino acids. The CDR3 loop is CASSVAHRQGVLTDTQYF. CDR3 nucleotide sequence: TGTGCCAGCAGCGTAGCCCACCGACAGGGGGTACTCACAGATACGCAGTATTTT.

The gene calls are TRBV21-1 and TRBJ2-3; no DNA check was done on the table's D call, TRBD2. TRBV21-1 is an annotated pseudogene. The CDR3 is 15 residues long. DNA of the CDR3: TGTGCCAGCAGCAATCAACGGGGGTGGGCAGATACGCAGTATTTT. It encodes CASSNQRGWADTQYF.

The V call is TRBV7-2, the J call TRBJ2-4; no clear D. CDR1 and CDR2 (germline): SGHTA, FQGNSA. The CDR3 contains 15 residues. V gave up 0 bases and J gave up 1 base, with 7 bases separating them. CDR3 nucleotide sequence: TGTGCCAGCAGCTTAGCATTAGTTGCCAAAAACATTCAGTACTTC. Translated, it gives CASSLALVAKNIQYF.

This chain's CDR3 is CASSPPGLHPISEGYTF. In DNA form, the CDR3 reads TGTGCCAGCTCACCACCCGGGTTACACCCCATTTCGGAGGGCTACACCTTC. The chain carries TRBV18 and TRBJ1-2; D is ambiguous. This CDR3 is built from 17 residues. V lost 0 bases, J lost 8 bases, and 22 bases lay in between. From germline, CDR1 is KGHSH and CDR2 LQKENI.

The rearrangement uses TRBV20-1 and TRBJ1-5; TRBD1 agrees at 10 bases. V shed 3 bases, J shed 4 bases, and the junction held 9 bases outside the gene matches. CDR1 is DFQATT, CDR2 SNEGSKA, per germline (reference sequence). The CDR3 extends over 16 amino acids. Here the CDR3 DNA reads TGCAGTGCTAGTTTGGGACAGGGGTTCCAGAATCAGCCCCAGCATTTT. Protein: CSASLGQGFQNQPQHF.

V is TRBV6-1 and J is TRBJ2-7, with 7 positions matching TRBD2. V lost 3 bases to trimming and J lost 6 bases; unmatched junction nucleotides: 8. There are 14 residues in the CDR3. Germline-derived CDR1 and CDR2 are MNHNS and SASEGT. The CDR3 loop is CASSEGLFVGEQYF. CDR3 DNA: TGTGCCAGCAGTGAGGGACTATTCGTGGGCGAGCAGTACTTC.

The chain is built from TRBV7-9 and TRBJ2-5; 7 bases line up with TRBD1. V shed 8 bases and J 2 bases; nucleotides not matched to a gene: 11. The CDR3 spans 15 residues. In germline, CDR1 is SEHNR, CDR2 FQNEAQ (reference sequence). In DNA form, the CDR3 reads TGTGCCAGCGGACTCGAAGACAGGGTTCAAGAGACCCAGTACTTC. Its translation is CASGLEDRVQETQYF.

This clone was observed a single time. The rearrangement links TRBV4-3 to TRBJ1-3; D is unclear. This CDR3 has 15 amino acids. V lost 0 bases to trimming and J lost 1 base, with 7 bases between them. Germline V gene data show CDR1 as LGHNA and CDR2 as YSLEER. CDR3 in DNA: TGCGCCAGCAGCCAAGATGTCGGGTCTGGAAACACCATATATTTT. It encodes CASSQDVGSGNTIYF.

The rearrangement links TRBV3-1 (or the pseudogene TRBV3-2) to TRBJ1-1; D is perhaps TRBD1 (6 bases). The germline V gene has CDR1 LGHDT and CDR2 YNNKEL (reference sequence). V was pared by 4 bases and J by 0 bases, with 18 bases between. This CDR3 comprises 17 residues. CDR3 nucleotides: TGTGCCAGCAGCCCAAAAATCGGGACAAACATGAACACTGAAGCTTTCTTT. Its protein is CASSPKIGTNMNTEAFF.

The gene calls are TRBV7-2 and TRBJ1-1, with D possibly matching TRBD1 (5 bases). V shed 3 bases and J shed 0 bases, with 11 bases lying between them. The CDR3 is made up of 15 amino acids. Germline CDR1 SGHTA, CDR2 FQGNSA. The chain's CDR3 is CASSFDHRMNTEAFF. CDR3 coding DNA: TGTGCCAGCAGCTTTGATCACAGGATGAACACTGAAGCTTTCTTT.

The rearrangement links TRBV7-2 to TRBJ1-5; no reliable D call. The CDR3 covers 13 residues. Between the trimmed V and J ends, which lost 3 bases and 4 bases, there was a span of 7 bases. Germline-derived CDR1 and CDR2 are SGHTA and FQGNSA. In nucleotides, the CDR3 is TGTGCCAGCAGCTTGTCGGGTAATCAGCCCCAGCATTTT. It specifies CASSLSGNQPQHF.

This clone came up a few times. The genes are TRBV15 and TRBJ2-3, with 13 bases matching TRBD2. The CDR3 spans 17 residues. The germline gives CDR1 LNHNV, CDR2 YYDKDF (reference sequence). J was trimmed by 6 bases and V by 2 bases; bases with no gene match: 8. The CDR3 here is CATSRILAGGPGDTQYF. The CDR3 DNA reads TGTGCCACCAGCAGAATACTAGCGGGAGGGCCGGGGGATACGCAGTATTTT.

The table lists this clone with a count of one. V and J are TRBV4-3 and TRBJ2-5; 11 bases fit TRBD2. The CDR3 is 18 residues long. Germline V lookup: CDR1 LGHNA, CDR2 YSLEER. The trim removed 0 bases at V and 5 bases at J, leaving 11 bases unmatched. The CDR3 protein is CASSQDSLAGGVGETQYF. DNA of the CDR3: TGCGCCAGCAGCCAAGATTCGCTAGCGGGAGGTGTTGGGGAGACCCAGTACTTC.

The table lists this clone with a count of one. CDR3: CASSLGGSYEQYF. The CDR3 DNA sequence: TGTGCCAGCAGTTTGGGGGGCTCCTACGAGCAGTACTTC. The chain is built from TRBV12-3 or TRBV12-4 and TRBJ2-7, with D tentatively TRBD2 (6 bases). The CDR3 consists of 13 residues. V shed 3 bases and J shed 0 bases, with 6 bases lying between them.

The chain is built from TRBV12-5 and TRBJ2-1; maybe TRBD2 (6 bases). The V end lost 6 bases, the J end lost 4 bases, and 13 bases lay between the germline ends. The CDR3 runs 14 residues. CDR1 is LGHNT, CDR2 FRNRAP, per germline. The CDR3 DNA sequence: TGTGCTAGTGGCCCCGGGACTTTATACAATGAGCAGTTCTTC. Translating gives CASGPGTLYNEQFF.

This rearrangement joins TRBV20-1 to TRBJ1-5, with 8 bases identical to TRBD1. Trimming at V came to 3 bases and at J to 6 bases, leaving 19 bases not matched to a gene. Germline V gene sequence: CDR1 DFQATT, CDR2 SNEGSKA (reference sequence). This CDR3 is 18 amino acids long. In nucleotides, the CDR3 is TGCAGTGCTAGTCCTAGGGGCAGGGGGCGAGGGAAGACTCAGCCCCAGCATTTT. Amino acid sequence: CSASPRGRGRGKTQPQHF.

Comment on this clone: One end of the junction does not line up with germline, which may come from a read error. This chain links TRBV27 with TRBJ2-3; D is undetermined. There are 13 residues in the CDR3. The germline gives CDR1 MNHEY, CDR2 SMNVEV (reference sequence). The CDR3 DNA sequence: TGTGCCAGCAGACTGTTACGCACCGATACGCAGTATTTT. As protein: CASRLLRTDTQYF.

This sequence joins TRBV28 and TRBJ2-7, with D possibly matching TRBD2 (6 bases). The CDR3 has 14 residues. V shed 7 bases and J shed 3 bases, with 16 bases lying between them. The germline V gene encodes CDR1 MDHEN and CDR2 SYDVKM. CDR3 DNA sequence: TGTGCCAGCAACAGGAGGGTTATAAGCTACGAGCAGTACTTC. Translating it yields CASNRRVISYEQYF.

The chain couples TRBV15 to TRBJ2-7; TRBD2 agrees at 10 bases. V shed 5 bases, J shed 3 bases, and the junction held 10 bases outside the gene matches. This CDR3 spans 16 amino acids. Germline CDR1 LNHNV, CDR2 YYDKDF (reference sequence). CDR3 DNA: TGTGCCACCAGCGTGGGGCTAGCGGGAGAGGGCTACGAGCAGTACTTC. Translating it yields CATSVGLAGEGYEQYF.

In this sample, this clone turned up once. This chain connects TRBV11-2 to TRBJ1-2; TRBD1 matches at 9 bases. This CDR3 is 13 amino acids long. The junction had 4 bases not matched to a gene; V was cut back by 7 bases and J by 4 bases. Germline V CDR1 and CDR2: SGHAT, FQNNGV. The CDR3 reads CASTQQGAYGYTF. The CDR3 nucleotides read TGTGCCAGCACCCAACAGGGGGCCTATGGCTACACCTTC.

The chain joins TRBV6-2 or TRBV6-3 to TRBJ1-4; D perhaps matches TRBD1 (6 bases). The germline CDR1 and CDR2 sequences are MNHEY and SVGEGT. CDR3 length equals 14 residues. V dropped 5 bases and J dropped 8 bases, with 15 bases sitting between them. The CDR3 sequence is CASSHRDIGEKLFF. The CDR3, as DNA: TGTGCCAGCAGTCACAGGGACATCGGGGAAAAACTGTTTTTT.

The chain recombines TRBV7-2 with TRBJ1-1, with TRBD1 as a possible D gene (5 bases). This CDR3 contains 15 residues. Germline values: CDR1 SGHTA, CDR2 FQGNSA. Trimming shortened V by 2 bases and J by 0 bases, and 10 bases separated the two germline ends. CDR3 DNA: TGTGCCAGCAGCTTATCGGGGGTTATGAACACTGAAGCTTTCTTT. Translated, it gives CASSLSGVMNTEAFF.

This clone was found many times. CDR3 loop: CASSLGGGSSYEQYF. DNA of the CDR3: TGTGCCAGCAGCCTGGGGGGAGGGAGCTCCTACGAGCAGTACTTC. This chain uses TRBV3-1 (or the pseudogene TRBV3-2) with TRBJ2-7; 7 nucleotides agree with TRBD2. Germline trimming cut 4 bases from V and 0 bases from J; bases unmatched to any gene: 6. The CDR3 runs 15 residues. Per the germline V gene, CDR1 is LGHDT and CDR2 is YNNKEL (reference sequence).

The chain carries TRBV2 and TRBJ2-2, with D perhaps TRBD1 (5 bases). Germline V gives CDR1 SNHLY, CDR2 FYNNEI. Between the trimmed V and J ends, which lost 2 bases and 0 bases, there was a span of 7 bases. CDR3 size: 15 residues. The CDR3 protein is CASSEQGSNTGELFF. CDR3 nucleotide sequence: TGTGCCAGCAGTGAACAGGGATCGAACACCGGGGAGCTGTTTTTT.